This TCR beta chain emerged from a study of T cell changes during pregnancy in multiple sclerosis. TCRdb keeps only in-frame clones here, not all; method: immunoSEQ multiplex PCR. The sample has tens of thousands of clones, more than 85% seen once. V was clipped by 3 bases and J by 8 bases; unmatched bases: 6. The CDR3 contains 15 residues. CDR1 and CDR2 (germline): SGHTA, FQGNSA. The chain has TRBV7-2 and TRBJ2-1, with 11 bases that match TRBD2. The sequence was collected from a female donor with multiple sclerosis, enrolled in a pregnancy study. Sequencing used peripheral blood, obtained in the third trimester of pregnancy. CDR3 sequence: CASSLSSGRVDEQFF. CDR3 sequence (DNA): TGTGCCAGCAGCTTGAGTAGCGGGAGGGTGGATGAGCAGTTCTTC.